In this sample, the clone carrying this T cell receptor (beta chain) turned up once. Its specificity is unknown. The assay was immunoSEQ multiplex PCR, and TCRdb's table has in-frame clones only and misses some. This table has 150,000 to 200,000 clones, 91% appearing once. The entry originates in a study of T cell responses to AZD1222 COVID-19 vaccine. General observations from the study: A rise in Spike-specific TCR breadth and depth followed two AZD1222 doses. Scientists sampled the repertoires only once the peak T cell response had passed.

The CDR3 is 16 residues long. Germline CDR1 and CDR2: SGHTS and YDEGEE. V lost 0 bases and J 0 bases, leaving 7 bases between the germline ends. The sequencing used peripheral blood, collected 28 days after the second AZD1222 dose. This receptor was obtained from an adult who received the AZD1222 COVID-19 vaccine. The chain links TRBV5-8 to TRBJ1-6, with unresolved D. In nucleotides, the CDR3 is TGTGCCAGCAGCTTGGAACAGCACTCCTATAATTCACCCCTCCACTTT. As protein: CASSLEQHSYNSPLHF.